One sample yielded the 7 T cell receptor beta chains listed below, sequenced in a study of CD8 T cells in ankylosing spondylitis. The antigens for these receptors are not known. TCRdb reanalysed the 5' RACE reads using MiXCR and keeps one entry per CDR3 protein. The sample holds more than 400,000 distinct CDR3 sequences; less than 6% are singletons and the top ten take roughly 3.3%. Study outcomes and limitations: Ankylosing spondylitis blood seemed to carry a telltale TCR beta motif made of under ten highly homologous variants.

The specimen sequenced was blood, either unsorted or a sorted T cell fraction (not recorded which). Receptor source: a male donor with ankylosing spondylitis.

There are many counts of this clonotype. The CDR3 is CASSQRDGSDTIYF. The CDR3, as DNA: TGTGCCAGCAGCCAACGGGACGGCTCGGACACCATATATTTT. The chain has TRBV3-1 and TRBJ1-3, with a possible D match to TRBD1 (5 bases). The germline V gene has CDR1 LGHDT and CDR2 YNNKEL (reference sequence). The CDR3 is 14 amino acids. The V end was cut by 2 bases, the J end by 8 bases, with 13 bases between.

This clonotype was found a few times. The J gene is TRBJ2-7, the V gene TRBV12-3 or TRBV12-4; maybe TRBD2 (7 bases). The germline V and J ends were trimmed by 2 bases and 11 bases, with 13 bases remaining between them. The CDR3 extends over 12 amino acids. CDR3 sequence: CASSLIGGQEYF. DNA of the CDR3: TGTGCCAGCAGTTTAATCGGGGGGCAGGAGTACTTC.

This clonotype was counted a few times. The chain couples TRBV5-1 to TRBJ2-1, with D perhaps TRBD1 or TRBD2 (7 bases each). This CDR3 contains 16 residues. In germline, CDR1 is SGHRS, CDR2 YFSETQ. Trimming shortened V by 4 bases and J by 4 bases, and 18 bases separated the two germline ends. DNA for the CDR3: TGCGCCAGCAGCGGGAGGGACAGAATAAATTACAATGAGCAGTTCTTC. Translated, it gives CASSGRDRINYNEQFF.

This clonotype came up many times. V and J are TRBV5-1 and TRBJ2-3, with 7 positions matching TRBD2. The trim removed 4 bases at V and 4 bases at J, leaving 15 bases unmatched. In germline, CDR1 is SGHRS, CDR2 YFSETQ. The CDR3 spans 17 residues. The CDR3 loop is CASSLAQRGSGSDTQYF. DNA for the CDR3: TGCGCCAGCAGCCTGGCCCAAAGAGGTAGCGGGTCAGATACGCAGTATTTT.

On this clonotype itself: This is likely a read error, given that the CDR3 carries no conserved phenylalanine or tryptophan at its end. J is TRBJ2-7 and V is TRBV12-3 or TRBV12-4, with D possibly TRBD1 on 5 matching bases. There are 13 residues in the CDR3. Trimming shortened V by 2 bases and J by 5 bases, and 10 bases separated the two germline ends. The CDR3 region has the DNA TGTGCCAGCAGTTTATCCAGGGCCCACGAGCAGTACCTC. Amino acid sequence: CASSLSRAHEQYL.

Ten or more counts support this clonotype. This chain connects TRBV7-3 to TRBJ1-2; a possible D gene is TRBD1 (6 bases). V was clipped by 5 bases and J by 5 bases, with 18 bases between them. Germline V gene lookup returns CDR1 SGHTA and CDR2 FQGTGA. This CDR3 is 15 amino acids long. In DNA, the CDR3 is TGTGCCAGCAGCAAAACTTTGACAGGATGGTATGGCTACACCTTC. Translation: CASSKTLTGWYGYTF.

This clonotype was observed many times. The chain is built from TRBV7-2 and TRBJ2-2, with D tentatively TRBD1 (6 bases). CDR1 and CDR2 from the germline V gene are SGHTA and FQGNSA. This CDR3 has 15 residues. V lost 0 bases and J lost 7, with 12 bases in between. The CDR3 protein is CASSLAQGWVGELFF. The CDR3 bases are TGTGCCAGCAGCTTAGCGCAGGGGTGGGTCGGGGAGCTGTTTTTT.